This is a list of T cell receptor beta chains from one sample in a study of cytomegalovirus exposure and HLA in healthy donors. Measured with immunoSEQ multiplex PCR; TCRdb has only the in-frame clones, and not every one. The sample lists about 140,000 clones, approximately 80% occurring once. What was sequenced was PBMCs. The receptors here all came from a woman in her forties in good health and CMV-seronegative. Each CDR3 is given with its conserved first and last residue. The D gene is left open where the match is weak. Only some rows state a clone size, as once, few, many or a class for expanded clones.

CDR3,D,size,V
CATKRTANNSPLHF,-,-,TRBV27
CASSWEHYGYTF,-,-,TRBV19
CASSLAGGRNYEQYF,TRBD2,-,TRBV5-4
CASSWTKGTEAFF,-,-,TRBV27
CASSIYKRDEQFF,-,-,TRBV7-8
CASSQIVPGQDLFLTNEQYF,TRBD1,-,TRBV4-1
CASTGDSYGYTF,-,many,TRBV25-1
CASSPIAGTSTDTQYF,TRBD2,-,TRBV7-2
CASSYSETAFGNTIYF,-,-,TRBV6-5
CASSLDRFYEQYF,-,-,TRBV28
CASSLYGGGSQDTQYF,TRBD2,-,TRBV7-3
CASSPQEQLYEQYF,-,-,TRBV7-6
CASTQGLREKLFF,-,-,TRBV6-1
CASSIGIQSFQETQYF,-,once,TRBV19
CSSSLLNTEAFF,-,-,TRBV7-9
CASSQLGLQGADEKLFF,TRBD1,once,TRBV4-1
CASSLRGRGNEQFF,-,few,TRBV5-6
CASSYSSGIRNEQFF,TRBD2,few,TRBV6-6
CACNLAGGDDTQYF,TRBD2,-,TRBV11-2
CASRTGTSGGVYEQYF,TRBD2,few,TRBV18
CASSLSPSSYEQYF,-,-,TRBV5-8
CAWSEVEDEQFF,-,once,TRBV30
CASSLVSGGNEKLFF,-,once,TRBV7-2
CSVVRGRETQYF,-,-,TRBV29-1
CASSPPPDRDDYEQYF,TRBD1,-,TRBV11-1
CASSRSPGFIQYF,-,-,TRBV5-4
CASSHGTGPYEQYF,TRBD1,-,TRBV5-4
CASSPTFDRIGELFF,-,-,TRBV27
CASSPSPQGTKNIQYF,-,-,TRBV4-3
CASSPRTGRDTQYF,TRBD1,-,TRBV11-3
CASSQELAGGGSDTQYF,TRBD2,medium-sized,TRBV4-2
CASSFGLGETQYF,-,once,TRBV27
CSAETPENTEAFF,-,-,TRBV29-1
CASSPTGTSGSFADTQYF,TRBD2,once,TRBV28
CASIPQGTPHNGQFF,-,-,TRBV28
CASNREGTGYGYTF,-,-,TRBV2
CASSLGPSGSGQETQYF,TRBD2,-,TRBV28
CASKGLANTEAFF,-,-,TRBV27
CASSATGLVEQFF,-,-,TRBV7-7
CASSTTSGVQETQYF,TRBD2,-,TRBV5-1
CASSDPGLPKDEQFF,-,-,TRBV6-4